This TCR beta chain was documented in a study of shared clonotypes between healthy human individuals. Study-level findings and limits: With a few donors compared, about 5% of naive CD4 clonotypes were shared. Researchers found naive subsets generally carried larger estimated richness than memory subsets.

Profiled with immunoSEQ multiplex PCR; TCRdb holds only in-frame clones, not every one. The sample comprises about 1.5 million clones, nearly 99% of which are singletons, and 0.4% to 0.55% rests with the top ten. The germline V gene encodes CDR1 KGHSH and CDR2 LQKENI. The CDR3 has 15 residues. V dropped 3 bases and J dropped 1 base, with 12 bases sitting between them. Comments on this clone: Its antigen is currently unknown.

The split of CD4+ cells yielded CD45RA+ naive and CD45RA-negative memory subsets. The receptor was isolated from a young man in good health. The chain employs TRBV18 and TRBJ1-1; D might be TRBD1 (5 bases). The sequencing input was naive CD4+ T cells sorted from blood. Noted subset: CD45RA+ positively selected. This chain's CDR3 is CASSPGAGRNTEAFF. The CDR3 DNA sequence: TGTGCCAGCTCACCCGGGGCAGGGCGGAACACTGAAGCTTTCTTT.